Detailed here is one T cell receptor beta chain. Its antigen is not known. Germline assignment: CDR1 LGHDT and CDR2 YNNKEL (reference sequence). The CDR3 length is 17 residues. Trimming left V 0 bases short and J 4 bases short, with 15 bases between. This sample was included in a study of T cell responses to AZD1222 COVID-19 vaccine. Assay: immunoSEQ multiplex PCR; the TCRdb copy retains only in-frame clones and omits some. This sample carries 120,000 to 150,000 clones, about 93% of them seen once, and the ten largest clones take around 5%. The study, taken as a whole, reports: Seropositive status at baseline applied to only five or six AZD1222 recipients. Donors were largely white British and mainly female; clonal diversity was possibly underestimated.

V gene TRBV3-1 (or the pseudogene TRBV3-2) combines with J gene TRBJ1-4; the D is unclear. The sequence came from an adult in good health. The source material was peripheral blood, sampled on day 0 of AZD1222 vaccination. This chain's CDR3 is CASSQEKESRCNEKLFF. Written as DNA, the CDR3 is TGTGCCAGCAGCCAAGAAAAGGAATCTCGATGTAATGAAAAACTGTTTTTT.